The next 20 T cell receptor beta chains were all read from a single sample in a study of shared clonotypes between healthy human individuals. Naive CD8 cells were CD45RO-negative, positively selected for CCR7, excluding terminally differentiated effector memory CD45RA+ cells. Assay: immunoSEQ multiplex PCR; the TCRdb copy retains only in-frame clones and omits some. The data contain about 1,800,000 clones, just under 95% of them singletons. The sequencing sample was made of naive CD8+ T cells sorted from blood. These receptors were obtained from a man in his late teens or twenties in good health.

The CDR3 is CASSSPPGWGTDTQYF. CDR3 DNA sequence: TGTGCCAGCAGCTCCCCGCCAGGGTGGGGTACAGATACGCAGTATTTT. The gene calls are TRBV5-6 and TRBJ2-3, with D perhaps TRBD1 (5 bases). CDR3 size: 16 residues. Germline CDR1 and CDR2: SGHDT and YYEEEE. Trimming removed 3 bases at V and 3 bases at J, with 17 bases between.

The rearrangement links TRBV9 to TRBJ2-7, with 8 bases fitting TRBD2. Germline assignment: CDR1 SGDLS and CDR2 YYNGEE. J was trimmed by 5 bases and V by 0 bases; bases with no gene match: 4. The CDR3 spans 14 residues. CDR3 protein: CASSVGALADEQYF. The CDR3 nucleotides are TGTGCCAGCAGCGTAGGCGCACTAGCGGACGAGCAGTACTTC.

Concerning this clone: The same CDR3 can be traced to other DNA sequences in this sample. The chain links TRBV10-3 to TRBJ2-3; weak D call: TRBD2 (6 bases). V was clipped by 3 bases and J by 2 bases, with 9 bases between them. CDR1 is ENHRY and CDR2 is SYGVKD in the germline V gene. The CDR3 contains 14 residues. CDR3 DNA: TGTGCCATCAGTGACCCGGGGGTCACAGATACGCAGTATTTT. This translates into CAISDPGVTDTQYF.

The chain is built from TRBV6-5 and TRBJ2-5; D ambiguous. CDR1 and CDR2 from the germline V gene are MNHEY and SVGAGI. The germline V and J ends were trimmed by 2 bases and 4 bases, with 8 bases remaining between them. CDR3 length: 13 amino acids. CDR3 region: CASSYGVPETQYF. In DNA, the CDR3 is TGTGCCAGCAGTTACGGGGTACCAGAGACCCAGTACTTC.

This rearrangement joins TRBV6-5 to TRBJ1-1, with D possibly TRBD1 on 5 matching bases. Trimming shortened V by 4 bases and J by 7 bases, and 13 bases separated the two germline ends. This CDR3 has 13 amino acids. Per germline, CDR1 MNHEY and CDR2 SVGAGI. Here the CDR3 DNA reads TGTGCCAGCAGTTCCCCAGGGTTCCTTGAAGCTTTCTTT. Its translation: CASSSPGFLEAFF.

A note on this clone: The sample carries other DNA sequences with the same CDR3. The gene calls are TRBV9 and TRBJ2-3, with D perhaps TRBD2 (6 bases). The germline V and J ends were trimmed by 0 bases and 3 bases, with 8 bases remaining between them. The CDR3 is 14 amino acids. Germline loops: CDR1 SGDLS, CDR2 YYNGEE. Here the CDR3 DNA reads TGTGCCAGCAGCGTAGGGGGGGTGACAGATACGCAGTATTTT. It codes for CASSVGGVTDTQYF.

Points on this clone: Other DNA sequences in this specimen translate into the identical CDR3. The rearrangement links TRBV28 to TRBJ2-7; 7 nucleotides align to TRBD1. Germline CDR1 MDHEN, CDR2 SYDVKM. The CDR3 loop spans 13 amino acids. Trimming cost V 7 bases and J 1 base; bases outside gene matches: 4. CDR3: CASKTGISYEQYF. The CDR3 DNA sequence: TGTGCCAGCAAGACAGGGATATCCTACGAGCAGTACTTC.

Only one count was recorded for this clone. The genes are TRBV7-8 and TRBJ2-7, with 7 bases fitting TRBD1. Germline CDR1 reads SGHVS; CDR2 reads FQNEAQ. V was pared by 3 bases and J by 6 bases, with 14 bases of the junction left unmatched. CDR3 length: 16 residues. DNA for the CDR3: TGTGCCAGCAGCTTTTTATTAATAGGGACAGACGGCGAGCAGTACTTC. The encoded protein is CASSFLLIGTDGEQYF.

This chain uses TRBV6-5 with TRBJ1-2; TRBD1 might be the D (6 bases). Trimming stripped 2 bases from V and 2 bases from J, with 12 bases between. The CDR3 spans 15 residues. Per the germline V gene, CDR1 is MNHEY and CDR2 is SVGAGI. CDR3 DNA: TGTGCCAGCAGTTACGGACAGACTTTAAACTATGGCTACACCTTC. This encodes CASSYGQTLNYGYTF.

V gene TRBV19 combines with J gene TRBJ2-7; 9 bases match TRBD1. The CDR3 is 15 amino acids. Looked up from germline, CDR1 is LNHDA and CDR2 is SQIVND (reference sequence). The junction had 7 bases not matched to a gene; V was cut back by 5 bases and J by 2 bases. The CDR3 here is CASSFLGQGPYEQYF. CDR3 DNA sequence: TGTGCCAGTAGTTTTCTGGGACAGGGTCCCTACGAGCAGTACTTC.

The sample holds one count of this clone. The J gene is TRBJ2-7, the V gene TRBV10-3; D is ambiguous. V shed 2 bases and J shed 0 bases, with 2 bases lying between them. Germline CDR1 ENHRY, CDR2 SYGVKD. The CDR3 is 12 residues long. CDR3 protein: CAISEPSYEQYF. The CDR3 DNA reads TGTGCCATCAGTGAGCCCTCCTACGAGCAGTACTTC.

The chain carries TRBV7-9 and TRBJ1-2; 10 positions agree with TRBD1. J was trimmed by 3 bases and V by 5 bases; bases with no gene match: 6. This CDR3 has 15 amino acids. Germline V gives CDR1 SEHNR, CDR2 FQNEAQ (reference sequence). CDR3 DNA sequence: TGTGCCAGCAGCCTAGGGACAGGGGATCACTATGGCTACACCTTC. It specifies CASSLGTGDHYGYTF.

V and J are TRBV5-4 and TRBJ2-1; 11 bases are shared with TRBD2. Per germline, CDR1 SGHNT and CDR2 YYREEE (reference sequence). With 4 bases clipped from V and 7 bases from J, the junction kept 1 base outside the gene matches. This CDR3 contains 13 residues. The CDR3 here is CASSRTSGNEQFF. In DNA, the CDR3 is TGTGCCAGCAGCCGGACTAGCGGGAATGAGCAGTTCTTC.

This clone was found once. The chain combines TRBV5-4 with TRBJ2-7, with D possibly called TRBD1 or TRBD2 (5 bases each). The germline V and J ends were trimmed by 0 bases and 6 bases, with 10 bases remaining between them. CDR1 SGHNT and CDR2 YYREEE come from the germline V gene (reference sequence). The CDR3 covers 13 residues. The CDR3 loop is CASSLGRTIEQYF. CDR3 coding DNA: TGTGCCAGCAGCTTGGGGAGGACAATCGAGCAGTACTTC.

Only one count was recorded for this clone. This chain joins TRBV28 and TRBJ1-5; no clear D. The V end lost 7 bases, the J end lost 0 bases, and 10 bases lay between the germline ends. Germline assignment: CDR1 MDHEN and CDR2 SYDVKM. The CDR3 has 14 amino acids. The CDR3 here is CASMWQSSNQPQHF. The CDR3 DNA reads as TGTGCCAGCATGTGGCAGTCTAGCAATCAGCCCCAGCATTTT. Filled out from reference TRBV28 and TRBJ1-5, the complete variable domain reads DVKVTQSSRYLVKRTGEKVFLECVQDMDHENMFWYRQDPGLGLRLIYFSYDVKMKEKGDIPEGYSVSREKKERFSLILESASTNQTSMYLCASMWQSSNQPQHFGDGTRLSIL.

The rearrangement uses TRBV14 and TRBJ1-2, with D hard to call. Germline V CDR1 and CDR2: SGHDN, FVKESK. V was pared by 0 bases and J by 4 bases, with 15 bases between. This CDR3 region has 16 residues. The DNA for the CDR3 is TGTGCCAGCAGCCAAGATCAAGGCAGAGTGCTCTATGGCTACACCTTC. Its protein is CASSQDQGRVLYGYTF.

This chain links TRBV28 with TRBJ1-1; D is unclear. V lost 10 bases and J 4 bases, leaving 7 bases between the germline ends. CDR3 length: 10 residues. The V gene's germline CDR1 is MDHEN and CDR2 SYDVKM. Here the CDR3 reads CAIASTEAFF. In DNA form, the CDR3 reads TGTGCCATCGCCTCCACTGAAGCTTTCTTT.

V usage is TRBV27 and J usage is TRBJ2-7, with D perhaps matching TRBD1 or TRBD2 (5 bases each). Looked up from germline, CDR1 is MNHEY and CDR2 is SMNVEV (reference sequence). The CDR3 totals 14 residues. Trimming shortened V by 5 bases and J by 6 bases, and 17 bases separated the two germline ends. The CDR3 nucleotides read TGTGCCAGCAGTAACCGGGACCTTCGTTCCGAGCAGTACTTC. Translating gives CASSNRDLRSEQYF.

The chain combines TRBV7-9 with TRBJ2-4; 8 bases map to TRBD1. Germline CDR1 and CDR2: SEHNR and FQNEAQ (reference sequence). Trimming cost V 3 bases and J 3 bases; bases outside gene matches: 4. CDR3 length: 15 amino acids. CDR3 loop: CASSLTGQGKNIQYF. DNA for the CDR3: TGTGCCAGCAGCTTGACCGGACAGGGCAAAAACATTCAGTACTTC.

This clone was counted once. The rearrangement joins TRBV15 to TRBJ1-5; D is unclear. CDR1 and CDR2 from the germline V gene are LNHNV and YYDKDF (reference sequence). This CDR3 spans 14 amino acids. The V end lost 5 bases, the J end lost 0 bases, and 8 bases lay between the germline ends. The CDR3 is CATSSTFSNQPQHF. DNA of the CDR3: TGTGCCACCAGCTCGACATTTAGCAATCAGCCCCAGCATTTT. Using reference TRBV15 and TRBJ1-5 for the parts outside the CDR3, the full variable domain is DAMVIQNPRYQVTQFGKPVTLSCSQTLNHNVMYWYQQKSSQAPKLLFHYYDKDFNNEADTPDNFQSRRPNTSFCFLDIRSPGLGDTAMYLCATSSTFSNQPQHFGDGTRLSIL.